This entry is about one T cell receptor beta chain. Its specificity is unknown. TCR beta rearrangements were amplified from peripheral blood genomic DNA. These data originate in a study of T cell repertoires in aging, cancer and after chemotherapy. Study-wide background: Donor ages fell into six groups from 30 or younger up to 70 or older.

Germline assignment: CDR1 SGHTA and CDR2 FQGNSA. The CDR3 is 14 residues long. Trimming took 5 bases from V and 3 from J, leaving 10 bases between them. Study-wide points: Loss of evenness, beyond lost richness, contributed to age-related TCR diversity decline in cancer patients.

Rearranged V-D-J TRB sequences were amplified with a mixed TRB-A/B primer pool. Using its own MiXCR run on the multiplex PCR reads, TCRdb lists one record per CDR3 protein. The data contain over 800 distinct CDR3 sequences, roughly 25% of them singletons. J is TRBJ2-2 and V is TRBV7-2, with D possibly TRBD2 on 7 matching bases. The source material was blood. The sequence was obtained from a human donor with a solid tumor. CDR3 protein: CASSRGGDTGELFF. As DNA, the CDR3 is TGTGCCAGCAGCCGAGGGGGGGACACCGGGGAGCTGTTTTTT.